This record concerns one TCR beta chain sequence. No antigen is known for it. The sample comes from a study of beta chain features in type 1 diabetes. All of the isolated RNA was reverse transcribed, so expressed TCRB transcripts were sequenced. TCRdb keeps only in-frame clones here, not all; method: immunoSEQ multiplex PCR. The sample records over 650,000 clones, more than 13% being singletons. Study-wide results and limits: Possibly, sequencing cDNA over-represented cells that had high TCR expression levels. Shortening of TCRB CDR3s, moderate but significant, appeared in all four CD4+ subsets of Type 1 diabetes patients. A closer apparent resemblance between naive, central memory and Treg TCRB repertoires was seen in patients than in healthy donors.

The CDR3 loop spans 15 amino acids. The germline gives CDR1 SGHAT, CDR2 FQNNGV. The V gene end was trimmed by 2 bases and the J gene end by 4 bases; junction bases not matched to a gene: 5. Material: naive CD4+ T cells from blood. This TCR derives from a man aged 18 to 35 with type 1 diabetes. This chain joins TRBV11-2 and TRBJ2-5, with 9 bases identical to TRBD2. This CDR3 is CASSLSLAGRETQYF. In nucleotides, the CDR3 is TGTGCCAGCAGCTTAAGTCTAGCGGGAAGAGAGACCCAGTACTTC.